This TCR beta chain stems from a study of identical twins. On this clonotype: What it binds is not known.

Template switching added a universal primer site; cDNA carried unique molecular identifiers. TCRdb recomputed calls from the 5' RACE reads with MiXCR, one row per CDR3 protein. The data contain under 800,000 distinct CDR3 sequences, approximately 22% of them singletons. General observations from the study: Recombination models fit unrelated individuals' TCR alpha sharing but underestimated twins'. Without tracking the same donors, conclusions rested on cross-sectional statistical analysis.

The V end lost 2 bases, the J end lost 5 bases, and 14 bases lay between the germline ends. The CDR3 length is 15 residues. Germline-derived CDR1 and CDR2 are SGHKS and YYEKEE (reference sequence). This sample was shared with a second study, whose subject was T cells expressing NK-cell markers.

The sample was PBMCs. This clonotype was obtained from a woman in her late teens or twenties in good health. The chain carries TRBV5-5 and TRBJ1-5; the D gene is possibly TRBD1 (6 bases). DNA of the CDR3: TGTGCCAGCAGCTTCCAGGGTAGGGGGGATCAGCCCCAGCATTTT. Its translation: CASSFQGRGDQPQHF.